This T cell receptor (beta chain) was identified in a study of CD8+CD57+ T cells in acquired aplastic anemia. Study-wide background: An average of approximately 3.2 ug of DNA was obtained from sorted CD4+ and CD8+ cells.

The germline gives CDR1 SGHAT, CDR2 FQNNGV. The V segment lost 5 bases and the J segment 4 bases; nucleotides outside the gene matches: 5. The CDR3 runs 15 residues. Genomic DNA was employed as the template in profiling TCR beta VDJ and CDR3. In TCRdb, the reads were re-called with MiXCR into one record per CDR3 protein. The repertoire holds about 71,000 distinct CDR3 sequences, under 65% seen once, with roughly 8% in the top ten. The clonotype comes from a human donor in good health, serving as a control. Sequencing was done on a sample of sorted CD4+, CD8+, or CD8+CD57+ T cells (not recorded which) from PBMCs. The chain employs TRBV11-2 and TRBJ2-1; 10 nucleotides match TRBD2. CDR3 residues: CASSPTSGEYNEQFF. DNA for the CDR3: TGTGCCAGCAGCCCAACTAGCGGGGAATACAATGAGCAGTTCTTC.